This entry concerns a single T cell receptor (beta chain). As yet, its antigen is unknown. V was cut by 3 bases and J by 4 bases, with 6 bases left in between. CDR3 length equals 12 residues. Germline V CDR1 and CDR2: SGHVS, FQNEAQ. The table came from immunoSEQ multiplex PCR; TCRdb's copy has only in-frame clones and leaves some out. The table lists 55,000 to 75,000 clones, roughly 70% of them singletons, with roughly 4% in the top ten. Antigen-specific CD4+ T cells were first expanded with viral peptide pools by the ViraFEST assay and only then sequenced. After less than 11 days in culture, the CD4+ T cells were isolated. Nucleocapsid antibodies stayed negative before and after vaccination, showing no earlier SARS-CoV-2 infection. These data belong to a study of vaccination effects on CD4 cells after COVID-19. Overall study results and limits: There was only 1 of 255 vaccine-induced clones in healthy vaccinees that cross-reacted with common cold coronaviruses.

The sequence came from a human donor who received a COVID-19 vaccine. This chain connects TRBV7-8 to TRBJ1-1, with D hard to call. The input for sequencing was CD4+ T cells from PBMCs cultured with HCoV-OC43 spike peptides, taken before COVID-19 vaccination. Subset indicated: HCoV-OC43 spike overlapping peptide pool stimulation. CDR3 region: CASSLESTEAFF. DNA of the CDR3: TGTGCCAGCAGCTTGGAGAGCACTGAAGCTTTCTTT.